The subject of this entry is one TCR beta chain. This specimen belongs to a study of T cell changes during pregnancy in multiple sclerosis. V lost 6 bases, J lost 0 bases, and 6 bases lay in between. Per the germline V gene, CDR1 is MRHNA and CDR2 is SNTAGT. The CDR3 has 13 residues. Generated by immunoSEQ multiplex PCR, the TCRdb table keeps only in-frame clones and is missing some. This sample has 30,000 or so clones; 91% occur once, and the top ten carry around 3.9%. This sequence joins TRBV6-4 and TRBJ2-1; no clear D gene. The sequencing here drew on CD8+ T cells from peripheral blood mononuclear cells, taken in the second trimester of pregnancy. The clonotype originates from a female donor in good health, enrolled as a control in a pregnancy study. CDR3 residues: CASSMSSYNEQFF. The CDR3 DNA follows: TGTGCCAGCAGCATGAGCTCCTACAATGAGCAGTTCTTC.